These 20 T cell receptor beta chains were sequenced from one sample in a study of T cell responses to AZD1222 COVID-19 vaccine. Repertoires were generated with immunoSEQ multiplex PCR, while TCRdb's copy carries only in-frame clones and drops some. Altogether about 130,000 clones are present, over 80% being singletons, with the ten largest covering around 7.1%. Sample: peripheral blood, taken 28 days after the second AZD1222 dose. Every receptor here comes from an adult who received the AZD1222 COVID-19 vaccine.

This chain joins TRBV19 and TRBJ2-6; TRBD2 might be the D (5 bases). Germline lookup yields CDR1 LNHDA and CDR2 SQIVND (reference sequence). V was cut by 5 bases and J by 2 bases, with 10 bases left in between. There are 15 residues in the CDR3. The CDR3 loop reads CASSPGVAGANVLTF. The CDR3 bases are TGTGCCAGTAGTCCCGGGGTCGCTGGGGCCAACGTCCTGACTTTC. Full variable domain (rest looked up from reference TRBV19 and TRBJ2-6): DGGITQSPKYLFRKEGQNVTLSCEQNLNHDAMYWYRQDPGQGLRLIYYSQIVNDFQKGDIAEGYSVSREKKESFPLTVTSAQKNPTAFYLCASSPGVAGANVLTFGAGSRLTVL.

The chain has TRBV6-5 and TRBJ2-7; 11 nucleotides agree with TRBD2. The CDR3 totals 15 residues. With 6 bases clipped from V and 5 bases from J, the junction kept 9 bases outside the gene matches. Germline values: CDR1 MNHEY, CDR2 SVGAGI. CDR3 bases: TGTGCCAGCAGCCACGCTAGCGGGGGGTTCGACGAGCAGTACTTC. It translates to CASSHASGGFDEQYF.

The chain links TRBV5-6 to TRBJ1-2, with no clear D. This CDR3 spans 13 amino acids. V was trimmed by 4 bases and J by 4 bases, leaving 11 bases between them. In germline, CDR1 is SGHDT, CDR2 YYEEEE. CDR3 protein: CASSQRVGYGYTF. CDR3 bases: TGTGCCAGCAGCCAACGGGTTGGCTATGGCTACACCTTC.

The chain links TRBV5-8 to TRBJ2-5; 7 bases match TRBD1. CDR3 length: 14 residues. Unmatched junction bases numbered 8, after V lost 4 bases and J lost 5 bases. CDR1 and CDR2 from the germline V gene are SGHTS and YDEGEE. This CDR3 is CASSRQGVWETQYF. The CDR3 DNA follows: TGTGCCAGCAGCCGACAGGGAGTCTGGGAGACCCAGTACTTC.

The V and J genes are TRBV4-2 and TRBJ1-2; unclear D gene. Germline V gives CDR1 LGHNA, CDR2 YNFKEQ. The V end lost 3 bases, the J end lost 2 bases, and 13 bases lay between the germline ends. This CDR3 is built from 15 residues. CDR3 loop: CASSQEVGKNYGYTF. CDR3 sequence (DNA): TGTGCCAGCAGCCAGGAGGTAGGAAAAAACTATGGCTACACCTTC.

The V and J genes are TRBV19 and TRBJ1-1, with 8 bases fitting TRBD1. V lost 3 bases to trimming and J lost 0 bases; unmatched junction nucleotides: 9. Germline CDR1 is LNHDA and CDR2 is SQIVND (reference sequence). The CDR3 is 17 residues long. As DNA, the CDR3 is TGTGCCAGTAGTATTCTCTCGGCAGGGGGCGTGAACACTGAAGCTTTCTTT. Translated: CASSILSAGGVNTEAFF.

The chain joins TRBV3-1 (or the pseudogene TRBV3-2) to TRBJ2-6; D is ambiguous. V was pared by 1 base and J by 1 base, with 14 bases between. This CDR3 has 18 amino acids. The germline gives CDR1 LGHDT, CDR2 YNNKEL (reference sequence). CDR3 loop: CASSQGFILGSGANVLTF. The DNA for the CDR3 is TGTGCCAGCAGCCAAGGTTTTATATTGGGTTCTGGGGCCAACGTCCTGACTTTC.

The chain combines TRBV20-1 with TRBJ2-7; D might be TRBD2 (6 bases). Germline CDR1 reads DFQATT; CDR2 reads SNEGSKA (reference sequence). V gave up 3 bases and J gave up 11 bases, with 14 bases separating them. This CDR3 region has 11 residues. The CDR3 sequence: CSARGPREEYF. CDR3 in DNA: TGCAGTGCTAGGGGGCCCAGGGAGGAGTACTTC.

CDR3 DNA sequence: TGTGCCAGCATCCCACTGCAGGGGGCCTACAATGAGCAGTTCTTC. The encoded protein is CASIPLQGAYNEQFF. The chain employs TRBV6-2 or TRBV6-3 and TRBJ2-1; 7 positions match TRBD1. V trimming: 7 bases; J trimming: 2 bases; junction bases outside the gene matches: 8. The germline V gene has CDR1 MNHEY and CDR2 SVGEGT. CDR3 length equals 15 residues.

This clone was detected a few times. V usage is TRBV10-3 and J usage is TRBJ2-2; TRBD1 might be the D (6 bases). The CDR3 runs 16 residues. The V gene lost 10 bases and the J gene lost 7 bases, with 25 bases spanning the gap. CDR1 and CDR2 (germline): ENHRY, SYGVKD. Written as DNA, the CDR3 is TGTGCCACCCTCAACCCCAAAGTGGGGGCGAACGGGGAGCTGTTTTTT. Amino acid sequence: CATLNPKVGANGELFF.

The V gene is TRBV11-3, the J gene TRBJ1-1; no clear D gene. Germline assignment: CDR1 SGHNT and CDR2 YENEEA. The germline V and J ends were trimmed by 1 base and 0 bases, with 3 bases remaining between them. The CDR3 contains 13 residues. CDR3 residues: CASSLGVNTEAFF. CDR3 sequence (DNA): TGTGCCAGCAGCTTAGGCGTGAACACTGAAGCTTTCTTT.

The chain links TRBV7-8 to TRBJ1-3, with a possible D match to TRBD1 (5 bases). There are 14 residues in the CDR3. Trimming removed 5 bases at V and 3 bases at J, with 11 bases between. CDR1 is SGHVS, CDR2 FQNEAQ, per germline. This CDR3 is CASSATGGGNTIYF. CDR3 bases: TGTGCCAGCAGCGCTACAGGAGGTGGAAACACCATATATTTT.

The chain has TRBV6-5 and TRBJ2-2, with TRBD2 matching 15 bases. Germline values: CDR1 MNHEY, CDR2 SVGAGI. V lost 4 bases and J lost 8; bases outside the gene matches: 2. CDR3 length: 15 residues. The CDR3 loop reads CASSWTSGGAGELFF. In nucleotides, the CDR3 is TGTGCCAGCAGTTGGACTAGCGGGGGGGCTGGGGAGCTGTTTTTT.

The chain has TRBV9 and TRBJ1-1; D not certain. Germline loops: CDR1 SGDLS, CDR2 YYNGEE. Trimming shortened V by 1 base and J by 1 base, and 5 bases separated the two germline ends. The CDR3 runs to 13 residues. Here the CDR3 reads CASSVLRNTEAFF. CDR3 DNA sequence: TGTGCCAGCAGCGTACTACGGAACACTGAAGCTTTCTTT.

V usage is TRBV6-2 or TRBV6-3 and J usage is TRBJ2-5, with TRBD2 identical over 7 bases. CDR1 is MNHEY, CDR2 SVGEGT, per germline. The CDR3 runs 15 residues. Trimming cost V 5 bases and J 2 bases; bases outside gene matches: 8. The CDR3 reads CASSLGLAVQETQYF. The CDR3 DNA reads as TGTGCCAGCAGTCTTGGGCTAGCGGTACAAGAGACCCAGTACTTC.

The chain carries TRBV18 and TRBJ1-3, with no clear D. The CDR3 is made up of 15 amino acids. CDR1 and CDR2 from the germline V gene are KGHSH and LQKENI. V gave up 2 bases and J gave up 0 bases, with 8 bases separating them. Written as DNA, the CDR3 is TGTGCCAGCTCACCAGGGAAAGTCTCTGGAAACACCATATATTTT. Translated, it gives CASSPGKVSGNTIYF.

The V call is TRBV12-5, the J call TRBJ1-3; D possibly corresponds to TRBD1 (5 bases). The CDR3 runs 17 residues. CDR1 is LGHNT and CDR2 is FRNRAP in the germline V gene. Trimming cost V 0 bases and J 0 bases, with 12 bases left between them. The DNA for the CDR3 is TGTGCTAGTGGTTTGGTACTAAGACAGTACTCTGGAAACACCATATATTTT. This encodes CASGLVLRQYSGNTIYF. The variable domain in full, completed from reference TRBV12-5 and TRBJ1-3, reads DARVTQTPRHKVTEMGQEVTMRCQPILGHNTVFWYRQTMMQGLELLAYFRNRAPLDDSGMPKDRFSAEMPDATLATLKIQPSEPRDSAVYFCASGLVLRQYSGNTIYFGEGSWLTVV.

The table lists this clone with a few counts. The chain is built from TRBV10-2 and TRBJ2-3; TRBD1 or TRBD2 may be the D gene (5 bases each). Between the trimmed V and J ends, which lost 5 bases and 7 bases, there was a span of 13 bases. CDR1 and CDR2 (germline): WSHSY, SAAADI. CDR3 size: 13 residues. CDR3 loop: CASSRDPKYTQYF. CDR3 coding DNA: TGCGCCAGCAGTAGGGACCCAAAGTATACGCAGTATTTT.

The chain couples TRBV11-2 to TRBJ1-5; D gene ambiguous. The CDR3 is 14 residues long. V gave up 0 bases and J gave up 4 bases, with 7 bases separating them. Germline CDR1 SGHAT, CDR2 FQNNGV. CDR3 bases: TGTGCCAGCAGCTTAGAGGGATTTAATCAGCCCCAGCATTTT. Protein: CASSLEGFNQPQHF.

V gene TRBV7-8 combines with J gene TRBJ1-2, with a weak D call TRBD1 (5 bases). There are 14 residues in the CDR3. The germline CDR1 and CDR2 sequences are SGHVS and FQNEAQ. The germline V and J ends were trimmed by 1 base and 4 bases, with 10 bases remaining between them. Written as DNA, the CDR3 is TGTGCCAGCAGCTTAGGGGACGCCGGCTATGGCTACACCTTC. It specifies CASSLGDAGYGYTF.